This T cell receptor (beta chain) was identified during a study of CD8 T cells in ankylosing spondylitis. Study-wide points: There were earlier reports of some motif variants in reactive arthritis synovial fluid and blood. Within ankylosing spondylitis blood, a TCR beta motif made up of under 10 highly homologous variants appeared to be characteristic. It was reported that disease-linked clones were significantly enriched in matched ankylosing spondylitis synovial fluid. Disease-associated clones were CD8+ and fairly uncommon in peripheral blood.

Researchers built TCR beta libraries using quantitative 5'-RACE with molecular barcodes. TCRdb redid the calling of the 5' RACE reads with MiXCR, one entry per CDR3 protein. The data show fewer than 650,000 distinct CDR3 sequences, with more than 9.5% seen just once and 6.8% held by the top ten. The V and J ends lost 11 bases and 3 bases respectively, with 20 bases between them. The V gene's germline CDR1 is SNHLY and CDR2 FYNNEI. This CDR3 region has 14 residues. About this clonotype: Antigen specificity is unknown.

This receptor was taken from a male donor with ankylosing spondylitis. Sequenced sample: blood, either unsorted or a sorted T cell fraction (not recorded which). The chain carries TRBV2 and TRBJ2-7, with TRBD1 as a possible D gene (6 bases). The CDR3 region is CAGGNWGGDYEQYF. Written as DNA, the CDR3 is TGTGCCGGGGGCAATTGGGGCGGCGACTACGAGCAGTACTTC.